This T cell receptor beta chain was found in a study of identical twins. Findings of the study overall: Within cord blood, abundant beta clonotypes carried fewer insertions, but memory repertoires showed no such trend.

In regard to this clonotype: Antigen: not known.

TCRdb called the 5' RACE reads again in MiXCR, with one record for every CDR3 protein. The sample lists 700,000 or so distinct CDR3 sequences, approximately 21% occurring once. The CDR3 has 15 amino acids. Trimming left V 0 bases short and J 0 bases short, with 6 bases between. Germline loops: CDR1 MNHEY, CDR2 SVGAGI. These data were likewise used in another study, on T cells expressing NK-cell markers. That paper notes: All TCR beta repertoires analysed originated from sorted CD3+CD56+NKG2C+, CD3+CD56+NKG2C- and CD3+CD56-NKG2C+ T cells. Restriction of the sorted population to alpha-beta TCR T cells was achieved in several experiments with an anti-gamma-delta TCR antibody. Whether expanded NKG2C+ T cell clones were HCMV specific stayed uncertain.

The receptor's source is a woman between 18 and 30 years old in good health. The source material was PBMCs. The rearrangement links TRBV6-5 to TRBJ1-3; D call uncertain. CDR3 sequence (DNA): TGTGCCAGCAGTTACTCGCAAGGCTCTGGAAACACCATATATTTT. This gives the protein CASSYSQGSGNTIYF.